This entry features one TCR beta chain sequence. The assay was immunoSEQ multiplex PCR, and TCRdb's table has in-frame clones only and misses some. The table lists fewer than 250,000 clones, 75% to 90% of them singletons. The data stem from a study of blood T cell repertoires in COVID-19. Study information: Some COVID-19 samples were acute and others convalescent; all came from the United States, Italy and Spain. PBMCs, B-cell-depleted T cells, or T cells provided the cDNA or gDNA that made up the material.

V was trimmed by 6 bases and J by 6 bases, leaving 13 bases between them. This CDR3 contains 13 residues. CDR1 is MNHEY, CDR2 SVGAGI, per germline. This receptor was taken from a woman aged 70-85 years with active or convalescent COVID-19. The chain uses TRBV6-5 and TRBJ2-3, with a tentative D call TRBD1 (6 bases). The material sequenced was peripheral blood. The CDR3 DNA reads TGTGCCAGCAGCGGGACAACCCCCGATACGCAGTATTTT. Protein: CASSGTTPDTQYF.